This passage covers 32 T cell receptor beta chains from one sample sequenced in a study of blood T cell repertoires in COVID-19. TCRdb's copy holds only in-frame clones and misses some; the assay was immunoSEQ multiplex PCR. In the table there are 200,000 to 250,000 clones, 84% of which are singletons. The material sequenced was peripheral blood. These TCRs come from a man in his fifties with active or convalescent COVID-19.

This rearrangement joins TRBV5-4 to TRBJ2-3; tentatively, D is TRBD2 (7 bases). Per the germline V gene, CDR1 is SGHNT and CDR2 is YYREEE (reference sequence). The CDR3 spans 15 residues. The ends were cut back, 4 bases at V and 4 bases at J, with 16 bases in the middle. This chain's CDR3 is CASSPSGGLPDTQYF. As DNA, the CDR3 is TGTGCCAGCAGCCCCTCGGGGGGCCTTCCAGATACGCAGTATTTT.

J is TRBJ2-1 and V is TRBV5-5; D call uncertain. CDR1 is SGHKS and CDR2 is YYEKEE in the germline V gene (reference sequence). This CDR3 is built from 15 residues. V was pared by 2 bases and J by 9 bases, with 18 bases between. This chain's CDR3 is CASSFGASEESEQFF. The CDR3 bases are TGTGCCAGCAGCTTCGGAGCGAGCGAAGAAAGTGAGCAGTTCTTC. The variable domain in full, with the rest retrieved from reference TRBV5-5 and TRBJ2-1, is DAGVTQSPTHLIKTRGQQVTLRCSPISGHKSVSWYQQVLGQGPQFIFQYYEKEERGRGNFPDRFSARQFPNYSSELNVNALLLGDSALYLCASSFGASEESEQFFGPGTRLTVL.

This clone has just one count. The chain joins TRBV5-1 to TRBJ1-3; 8 bases agree with TRBD1. This CDR3 comprises 15 residues. J was trimmed by 4 bases and V by 4 bases; bases with no gene match: 7. Germline CDR1 reads SGHRS; CDR2 reads YFSETQ. For the CDR3, the DNA is TGCGCCAGCAGCGACGTGACAGGGGCGGGAAACACCATATATTTT. Protein: CASSDVTGAGNTIYF.

The CDR3 coding sequence is TGTGCCAGCAGTGGGACTAGCGGCAATGAGCAGTTCTTC. Amino acids: CASSGTSGNEQFF. This chain links TRBV2 with TRBJ2-1; the match to TRBD2 covers 10 bases. CDR1 is SNHLY and CDR2 is FYNNEI in the germline V gene. V lost 4 bases and J lost 6; bases outside the gene matches: 0. This CDR3 spans 13 amino acids.

The J gene is TRBJ2-2, the V gene TRBV5-5, with D unresolved. From germline, CDR1 is SGHKS and CDR2 YYEKEE (reference sequence). Between the trimmed V and J ends, which lost 0 bases and 1 base, there was a span of 10 bases. The CDR3 length is 16 residues. The CDR3 sequence is CASSLALSGNTGELFF. The DNA of the CDR3 is TGTGCCAGCAGCTTGGCCTTATCAGGGAACACCGGGGAGCTGTTTTTT.

The chain carries TRBV7-2 and TRBJ1-2; 9 bases are a match to TRBD1. The CDR3 spans 17 residues. CDR1 SGHTA and CDR2 FQGNSA come from the germline V gene. With 7 bases clipped from V and 5 bases from J, the junction kept 17 bases outside the gene matches. The DNA of the CDR3 is TGTGCCAGCAACCGGGGTGTTGGACAGGGGTTAGGGTATGGCTACACCTTC. Translated: CASNRGVGQGLGYGYTF.

The chain combines TRBV4-1 with TRBJ1-3, with a tentative D call TRBD1 (6 bases). The CDR3 consists of 14 residues. Germline V gene sequence: CDR1 MGHRA, CDR2 YSYEKL. Between the trimmed V and J ends, which lost 4 bases and 5 bases, there was a span of 12 bases. For the CDR3, the DNA is TGCGCCAGCAGCCCTACAGGGTCTAGAAACACCATATATTTT. This encodes CASSPTGSRNTIYF.

The chain carries TRBV11-3 and TRBJ2-5; D gene ambiguous. Trimming stripped 3 bases from V and 2 bases from J, with 7 bases between. This CDR3 has 13 amino acids. Germline CDR1 is SGHNT and CDR2 is YENEEA. CDR3 in amino acids: CASSLGSQETQYF. CDR3 in DNA: TGTGCCAGCAGCTTGGGCAGTCAAGAGACCCAGTACTTC.

This chain uses TRBV3-1 (or the pseudogene TRBV3-2) with TRBJ2-1, with TRBD2 identical over 9 bases. CDR3 length: 15 amino acids. Germline V CDR1 and CDR2: LGHDT, YNNKEL (reference sequence). V dropped 5 bases and J dropped 4; count of bases not matched to a gene: 6. This CDR3 is CASSLRLAAYNEQFF. As DNA, the CDR3 is TGTGCCAGCAGCTTACGACTAGCGGCTTACAATGAGCAGTTCTTC.

V is TRBV10-3 and J is TRBJ1-2; D perhaps matches TRBD1 (5 bases). V gave up 4 bases and J gave up 8 bases, with 20 bases separating them. The germline CDR1 and CDR2 sequences are ENHRY and SYGVKD. The CDR3 runs 15 residues. The CDR3: CAISVTLGQGGGYTF. For the CDR3, the DNA is TGTGCCATCAGTGTAACATTGGGGCAGGGCGGCGGCTACACCTTC.

CDR3 bases: TGTGCCAGCAGCCCCCTAAGCGGAAATCAGCCCCAGCATTTT. It translates to CASSPLSGNQPQHF. This chain joins TRBV7-9 and TRBJ1-5; D is unclear. CDR3 size: 14 residues. Germline-derived CDR1 and CDR2 are SEHNR and FQNEAQ (reference sequence). V dropped 5 bases and J dropped 4 bases, with 12 bases sitting between them.

The CDR3 sequence: CASSLSGSGETQYF. In DNA, the CDR3 is TGTGCCAGCAGTTTATCCGGGAGCGGAGAGACCCAGTACTTC. This chain joins TRBV28 and TRBJ2-5, with a possible D match to TRBD2 (6 bases). Germline CDR1 MDHEN, CDR2 SYDVKM. Trimming removed 1 base from V and 4 bases from J, with 10 bases in between. The CDR3 runs 14 residues.

The rearrangement joins TRBV6-5 to TRBJ2-2; 7 nucleotides align to TRBD1. Looked up from germline, CDR1 is MNHEY and CDR2 is SVGAGI. V was clipped by 6 bases and J by 5 bases; unmatched bases: 6. CDR3 length: 14 residues. CDR3 sequence reads: CASRTGTATGELFF. DNA of the CDR3: TGTGCCAGCAGGACCGGGACAGCAACCGGGGAGCTGTTTTTT.

The rearrangement links TRBV7-2 to TRBJ1-1; no clear D. The ends were cut back, 4 bases at V and 7 bases at J, with 10 bases in the middle. CDR1 is SGHTA and CDR2 is FQGNSA in the germline V gene. CDR3 length: 12 residues. DNA of the CDR3: TGTGCCAGCAGCTCCCTCGGGTTTGAAGCTTTCTTT. It yields the protein CASSSLGFEAFF. Full variable domain (missing parts from reference TRBV7-2 and TRBJ1-1): GAGVSQSPSNKVTEKGKDVELRCDPISGHTALYWYRQSLGQGLEFLIYFQGNSAPDKSGLPSDRFSAERTGGSVSTLTIQRTQQEDSAVYLCASSSLGFEAFFGQGTRLTVV.

This clone was observed a single time. This chain uses TRBV12-3 or TRBV12-4 with TRBJ1-5; the match to TRBD1 covers 7 bases. The V and J ends lost 5 bases and 4 bases, in that order; junction bases with no gene match: 2. This CDR3 contains 13 residues. The CDR3 here is CASSGTENQPQHF. As DNA, the CDR3 is TGTGCCAGCAGTGGGACAGAAAATCAGCCCCAGCATTTT.

The gene calls are TRBV5-1 and TRBJ2-2; unclear D gene. The CDR3 is 14 amino acids. Trimming took 1 base from V and 3 from J, leaving 7 bases between them. Germline V lookup: CDR1 SGHRS, CDR2 YFSETQ. CDR3 residues: CASSLPDDTGELFF. CDR3 in DNA: TGCGCCAGCAGCTTGCCAGATGACACCGGGGAGCTGTTTTTT.

The chain couples TRBV29-1 to TRBJ2-5; 9 bases fit TRBD1. J was trimmed by 0 bases and V by 3 bases; bases with no gene match: 5. This CDR3 comprises 15 residues. CDR1 is SQVTM and CDR2 is ANQGSEA in the germline V gene. In DNA, the CDR3 is TGCAGCGTTGACGCCGGACAGGGGAACCAAGAGACCCAGTACTTC. This translates into CSVDAGQGNQETQYF.

The chain carries TRBV6-7 and TRBJ1-2; the match to TRBD1 covers 10 bases. TRBV6-7 is treated as an ORF (open reading frame) with a function not yet certain. The CDR3 is made up of 15 amino acids. Unmatched junction bases numbered 8, after V lost 6 bases and J lost 4 bases. The CDR3 bases are TGTGCCAGCAGCCTTGGACAGGGGGGCAGCTATGGCTACACCTTC. It yields the protein CASSLGQGGSYGYTF.

This chain uses TRBV2 with TRBJ2-3; D not resolved. This CDR3 contains 12 residues. V was cut by 6 bases and J by 6 bases, with 10 bases left in between. Germline loops: CDR1 SNHLY, CDR2 FYNNEI. This CDR3 reads CASSYSLDTQYF. CDR3 sequence (DNA): TGTGCCAGCAGCTACAGTCTCGATACGCAGTATTTT.

The chain carries TRBV5-1 and TRBJ2-3, with 7 bases aligning to TRBD2. Unmatched junction bases numbered 3, after V lost 1 base and J lost 1 base. There are 15 residues in the CDR3. Germline CDR1 reads SGHRS; CDR2 reads YFSETQ. CDR3 amino acids: CASSLQAGGTDTQYF. The CDR3 DNA is TGCGCCAGCAGCTTGCAGGCGGGGGGCACAGATACGCAGTATTTT.

The CDR3 DNA is TGTGCCAGCGCCGGACAGGGGGCGCGCGGGGCCAACGTCCTGACTTTC. Amino acid sequence: CASAGQGARGANVLTF. The rearrangement uses TRBV28 and TRBJ2-6, with TRBD1 matching over 11 bases. The CDR3 runs 16 residues. J gave up 4 bases and V 8 bases, and 7 bases lay outside the gene matches. CDR1 and CDR2 from the germline V gene are MDHEN and SYDVKM.

This rearrangement joins TRBV7-9 to TRBJ1-3, with 7 bases identical to TRBD1. The trim removed 2 bases at V and 2 bases at J, leaving 0 bases unmatched. The CDR3 sequence is 14 residues long. Germline assignment: CDR1 SEHNR and CDR2 FQNEAQ (reference sequence). CDR3 residues: CASSLTGAGNTIYF. CDR3 sequence (DNA): TGTGCCAGCAGCTTAACAGGGGCTGGAAACACCATATATTTT.

This clone was observed a single time. DNA of the CDR3: TGCAGTGCTAGTATCGCCCCGGGGACAGGGGGCACTACCAGGCCTAATGAAAAACTGTTTTTT. Translation gives CSASIAPGTGGTTRPNEKLFF. V usage is TRBV20-1 and J usage is TRBJ1-4, with 12 bases lining up with TRBD1. The CDR3 is 21 amino acids. The germline V gene encodes CDR1 DFQATT and CDR2 SNEGSKA (reference sequence). V was clipped by 3 bases and J by 3 bases; unmatched bases: 20.

The chain combines TRBV5-1 with TRBJ2-5; 8 bases agree with TRBD1. Germline lookup yields CDR1 SGHRS and CDR2 YFSETQ. Germline trimming cut 5 bases from V and 0 bases from J; bases unmatched to any gene: 3. CDR3 size: 14 residues. CDR3 DNA sequence: TGCGCCAGCAGACAGGGGGGCAACCAAGAGACCCAGTACTTC. This codes for CASRQGGNQETQYF.

CDR3 sequence reads: CASSLRGFSTEAFF. CDR3 sequence (DNA): TGTGCCAGCAGCTTGAGGGGGTTTTCCACTGAAGCTTTCTTT. This sequence joins TRBV5-4 and TRBJ1-1, with D perhaps TRBD1 (6 bases). The CDR3 is 14 amino acids. The V end lost 1 base, the J end lost 4 bases, and 11 bases lay between the germline ends. CDR1 is SGHNT and CDR2 is YYREEE in the germline V gene (reference sequence).

CDR3 in amino acids: CSASRTGEYSANYGYTF. For the CDR3, the DNA is TGCAGTGCTAGTCGGACAGGGGAATATTCAGCTAACTATGGCTACACCTTC. V gene TRBV20-1 combines with J gene TRBJ1-2, with 9 bases fitting TRBD1. This CDR3 spans 17 amino acids. V dropped 3 bases and J dropped 0; count of bases not matched to a gene: 11. Germline values: CDR1 DFQATT, CDR2 SNEGSKA (reference sequence).

The gene calls are TRBV28 and TRBJ1-5, with D perhaps TRBD1 (6 bases). The CDR3 has 14 amino acids. From germline, CDR1 is MDHEN and CDR2 SYDVKM. V was clipped by 6 bases and J by 2 bases, with 11 bases between them. The CDR3 nucleotides read TGTGCCAGCAGCCCCCGACAGGGCAATCAGCCCCAGCATTTT. It translates to CASSPRQGNQPQHF.

This chain links TRBV2 with TRBJ1-5; D gene uncertain. CDR3 length: 13 residues. V lost 8 bases and J 0 bases, leaving 8 bases between the germline ends. Germline CDR1 SNHLY, CDR2 FYNNEI. CDR3 in amino acids: CASATYSNQPQHF. The CDR3 DNA reads as TGTGCCAGCGCAACCTATAGCAATCAGCCCCAGCATTTT.

The chain joins TRBV29-1 to TRBJ1-5; D may be TRBD1 (6 bases). The V end lost 4 bases, the J end lost 3 bases, and 10 bases lay between the germline ends. This CDR3 has 13 amino acids. CDR1 and CDR2 (germline): SQVTM, ANQGSEA. In DNA form, the CDR3 reads TGCAGCGTTGGAGACAGGTTCAATCAGCCCCAGCATTTT. This sequence encodes CSVGDRFNQPQHF.

This clone occurred a few times. Different DNA sequences within this sample yield the same CDR3. The V and J genes are TRBV2 and TRBJ2-1; perhaps TRBD1 as D (5 bases). With 2 bases removed from V and 9 bases from J, the gap between germline ends came to 8 bases. The germline gives CDR1 SNHLY, CDR2 FYNNEI. The CDR3 sequence is 12 residues long. The CDR3: CASSEQGGEQFF. The CDR3 DNA sequence: TGTGCCAGCAGTGAACAGGGCGGTGAGCAGTTCTTC.

The CDR3 DNA is TGCGCCAGCAGTGAGGCTCTTCGGGACAATGGGCTTTGGGAGCAGTACTTC. It yields the protein CASSEALRDNGLWEQYF. J is TRBJ2-7 and V is TRBV10-1; TRBD1 might be the D (6 bases). Trimming shortened V by 2 bases and J by 7 bases, and 24 bases separated the two germline ends. The length of the CDR3 is 17 residues. Germline loops: CDR1 WNHNN, CDR2 SYGVQD (reference sequence).

This rearrangement joins TRBV28 to TRBJ1-1, with D maybe TRBD1 (6 bases). Germline V lookup: CDR1 MDHEN, CDR2 SYDVKM. Trimming removed 5 bases at V and 0 bases at J, with 10 bases between. The CDR3 is 14 residues long. CDR3 DNA sequence: TGTGCCAGCAGTCCGGGGGGCCTGAACACTGAAGCTTTCTTT. Its translation is CASSPGGLNTEAFF. The full variable domain, in which reference TRBV28 and TRBJ1-1 provide the parts outside the CDR3, is DVKVTQSSRYLVKRTGEKVFLECVQDMDHENMFWYRQDPGLGLRLIYFSYDVKMKEKGDIPEGYSVSREKKERFSLILESASTNQTSMYLCASSPGGLNTEAFFGQGTRLTVV.